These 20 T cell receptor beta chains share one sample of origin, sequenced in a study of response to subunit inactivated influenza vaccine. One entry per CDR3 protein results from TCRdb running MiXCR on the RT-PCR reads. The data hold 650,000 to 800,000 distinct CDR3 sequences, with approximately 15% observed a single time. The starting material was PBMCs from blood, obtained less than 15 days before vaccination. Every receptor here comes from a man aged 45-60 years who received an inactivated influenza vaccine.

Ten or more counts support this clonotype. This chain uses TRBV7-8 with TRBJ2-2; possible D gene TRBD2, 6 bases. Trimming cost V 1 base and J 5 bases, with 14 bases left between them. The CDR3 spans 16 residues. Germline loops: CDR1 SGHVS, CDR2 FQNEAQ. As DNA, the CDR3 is TGTGCCAGCAGCTTAGGCTCCGGGAGAGGTACCGGGGAGCTGTTTTTT. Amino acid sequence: CASSLGSGRGTGELFF.

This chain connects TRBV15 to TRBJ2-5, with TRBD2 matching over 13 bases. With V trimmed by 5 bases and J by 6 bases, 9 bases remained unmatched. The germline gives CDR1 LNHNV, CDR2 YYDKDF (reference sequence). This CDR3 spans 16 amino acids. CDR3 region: CATSLPGTSGVQTQYF. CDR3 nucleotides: TGTGCCACCAGCCTGCCCGGGACTAGCGGGGTACAGACCCAGTACTTC.

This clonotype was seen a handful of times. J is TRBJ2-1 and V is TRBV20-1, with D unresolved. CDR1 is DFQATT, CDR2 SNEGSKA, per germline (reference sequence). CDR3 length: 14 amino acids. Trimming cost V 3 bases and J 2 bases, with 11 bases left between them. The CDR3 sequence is CSARMINPYNEQFF. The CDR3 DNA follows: TGCAGTGCTAGGATGATAAACCCCTACAATGAGCAGTTCTTC.

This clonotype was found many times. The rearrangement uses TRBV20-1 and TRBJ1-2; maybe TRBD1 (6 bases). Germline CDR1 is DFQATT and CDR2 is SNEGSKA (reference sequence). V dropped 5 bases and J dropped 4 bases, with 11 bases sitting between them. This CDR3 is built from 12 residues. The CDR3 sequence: CSAYSTGYGYTF. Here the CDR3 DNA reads TGCAGTGCTTACTCGACAGGCTATGGCTACACCTTC.

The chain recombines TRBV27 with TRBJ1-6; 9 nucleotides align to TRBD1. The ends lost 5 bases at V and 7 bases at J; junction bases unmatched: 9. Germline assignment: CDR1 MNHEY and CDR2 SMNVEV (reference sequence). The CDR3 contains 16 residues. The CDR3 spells CASSPYVGQGNSPLHF. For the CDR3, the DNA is TGTGCCAGCAGTCCCTACGTCGGACAGGGGAATTCACCCCTCCACTTT.

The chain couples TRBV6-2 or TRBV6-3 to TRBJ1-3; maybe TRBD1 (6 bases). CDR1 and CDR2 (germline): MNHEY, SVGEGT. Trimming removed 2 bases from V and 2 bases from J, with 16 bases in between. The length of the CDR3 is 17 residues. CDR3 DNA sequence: TGTGCCAGCAGTTACCGAAAACCTACAGGGACTGGAAACACCATATATTTT. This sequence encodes CASSYRKPTGTGNTIYF.

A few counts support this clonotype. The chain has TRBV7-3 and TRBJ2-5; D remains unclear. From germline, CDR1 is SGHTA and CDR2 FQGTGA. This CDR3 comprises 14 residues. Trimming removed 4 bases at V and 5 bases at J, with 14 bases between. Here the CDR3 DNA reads TGTGCCAGCAGCTCTTTGGGCGGTGAGGAGACCCAGTACTTC. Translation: CASSSLGGEETQYF. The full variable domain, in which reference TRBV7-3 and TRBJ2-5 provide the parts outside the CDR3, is GAGVSQTPSNKVTEKGKYVELRCDPISGHTALYWYRQSLGQGPEFLIYFQGTGAADDSGLPNDRFFAVRPEGSVSTLKIQRTERGDSAVYLCASSSLGGEETQYFGPGTRLLVL.

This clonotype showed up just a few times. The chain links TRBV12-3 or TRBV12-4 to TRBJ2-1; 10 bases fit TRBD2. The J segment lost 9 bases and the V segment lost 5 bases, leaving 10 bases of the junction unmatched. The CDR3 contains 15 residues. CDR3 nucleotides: TGTGCCAGCAGTCCAAGAAGCGGGAGGGCGGGTGAGCAGTTCTTC. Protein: CASSPRSGRAGEQFF.

The CDR3 region is CSAGTGGLNEQFF. In DNA form, the CDR3 reads TGCAGTGCAGGCACGGGGGGGCTAAATGAGCAGTTCTTC. The J gene is TRBJ2-1, the V gene TRBV20-1, with 8 bases that match TRBD2. Germline V gene lookup returns CDR1 DFQATT and CDR2 SNEGSKA (reference sequence). The CDR3 has 13 amino acids. V was clipped by 6 bases and J by 7 bases; unmatched bases: 8.

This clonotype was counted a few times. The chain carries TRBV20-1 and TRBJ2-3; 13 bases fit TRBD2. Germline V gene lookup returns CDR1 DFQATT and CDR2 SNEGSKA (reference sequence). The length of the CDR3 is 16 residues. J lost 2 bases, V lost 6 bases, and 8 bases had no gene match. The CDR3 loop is CSAAGTSGKNTDTQYF. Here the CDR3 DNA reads TGCAGTGCCGCCGGGACTAGCGGGAAAAACACAGATACGCAGTATTTT.

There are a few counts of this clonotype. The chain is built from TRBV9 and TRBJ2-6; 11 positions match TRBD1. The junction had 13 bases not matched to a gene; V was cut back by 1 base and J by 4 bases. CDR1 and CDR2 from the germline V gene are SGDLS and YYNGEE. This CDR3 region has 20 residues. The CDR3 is CASSVRGPGQGARGANVLTF. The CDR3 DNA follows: TGTGCCAGCAGCGTAAGGGGGCCCGGACAGGGGGCGCGGGGGGCCAACGTCCTGACTTTC. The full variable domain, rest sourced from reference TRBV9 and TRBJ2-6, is DSGVTQTPKHLITATGQRVTLRCSPRSGDLSVYWYQQSLDQGLQFLIQYYNGEERAKGNILERFSAQQFPDLHSELNLSSLELGDSALYFCASSVRGPGQGARGANVLTFGAGSRLTVL.

The DNA for the CDR3 is TGTGCCAGCAGCCAATTCATGAACACTGAAGCTTTCTTT. Its protein is CASSQFMNTEAFF. The chain joins TRBV3-1 to TRBJ1-1; D remains unclear. Trimming removed 2 bases at V and 0 bases at J, with 4 bases between. The CDR3 covers 13 residues. CDR1 is LGHDT, CDR2 YNNKEL, per germline (reference sequence). Variable domain in full (rest from reference TRBV3-1 and TRBJ1-1): DTAVSQTPKYLVTQMGNDKSIKCEQNLGHDTMYWYKQDSKKFLKIMFSYNNKELIINETVPNRFSPKSPDKAHLNLHINSLELGDSAVYFCASSQFMNTEAFFGQGTRLTVV.

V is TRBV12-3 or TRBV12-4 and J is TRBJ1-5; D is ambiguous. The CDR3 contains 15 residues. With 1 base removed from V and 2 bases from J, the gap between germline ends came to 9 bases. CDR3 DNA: TGTGCCAGCAGTTTAGGTTTGGTCGGCAATCAGCCCCAGCATTTT. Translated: CASSLGLVGNQPQHF.

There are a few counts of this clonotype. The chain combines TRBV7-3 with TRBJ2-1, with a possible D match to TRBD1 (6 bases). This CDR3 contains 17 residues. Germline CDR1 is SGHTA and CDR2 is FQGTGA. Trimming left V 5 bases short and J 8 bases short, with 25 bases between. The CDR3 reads CASSEWPHEGVGYEQFF. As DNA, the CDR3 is TGTGCCAGCAGCGAATGGCCCCATGAGGGGGTAGGGTATGAGCAGTTCTTC.

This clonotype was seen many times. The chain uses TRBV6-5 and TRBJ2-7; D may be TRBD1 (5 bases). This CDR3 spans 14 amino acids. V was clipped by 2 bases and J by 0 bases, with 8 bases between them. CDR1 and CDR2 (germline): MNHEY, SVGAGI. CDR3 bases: TGTGCCAGCAGTTACGGGGCTAGCTCCTACGAGCAGTACTTC. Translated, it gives CASSYGASSYEQYF.

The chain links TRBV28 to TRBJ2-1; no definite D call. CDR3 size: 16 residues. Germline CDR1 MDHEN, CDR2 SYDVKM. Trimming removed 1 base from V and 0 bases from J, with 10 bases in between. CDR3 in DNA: TGTGCCAGCAGTTTATTCCGTACAGTCTCCTACAATGAGCAGTTCTTC. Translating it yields CASSLFRTVSYNEQFF.

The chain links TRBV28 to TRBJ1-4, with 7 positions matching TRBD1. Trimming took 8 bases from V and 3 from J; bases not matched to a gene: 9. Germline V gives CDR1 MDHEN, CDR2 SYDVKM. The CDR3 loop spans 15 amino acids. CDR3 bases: TGTGCCAGCGGGCCCTGGACAGGTTCTAATGAAAAACTGTTTTTT. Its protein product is CASGPWTGSNEKLFF.

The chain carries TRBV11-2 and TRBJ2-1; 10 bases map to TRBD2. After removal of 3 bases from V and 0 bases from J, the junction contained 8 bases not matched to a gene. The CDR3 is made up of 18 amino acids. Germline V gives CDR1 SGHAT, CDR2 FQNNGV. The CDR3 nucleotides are TGTGCCAGCAGCTTTTCGGGACTAGCGAGACTCTCCTACAATGAGCAGTTCTTC. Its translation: CASSFSGLARLSYNEQFF. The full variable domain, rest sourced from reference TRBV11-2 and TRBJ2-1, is EAGVAQSPRYKIIEKRQSVAFWCNPISGHATLYWYQQILGQGPKLLIQFQNNGVVDDSQLPKDRFSAERLKGVDSTLKIQPAKLEDSAVYLCASSFSGLARLSYNEQFFGPGTRLTVL.

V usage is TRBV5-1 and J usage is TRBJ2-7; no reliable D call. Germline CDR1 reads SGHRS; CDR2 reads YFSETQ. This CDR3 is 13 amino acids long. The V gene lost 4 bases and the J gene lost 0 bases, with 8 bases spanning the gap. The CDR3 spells CASSMSSSYEQYF. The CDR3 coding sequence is TGCGCCAGCAGCATGAGCAGCTCCTACGAGCAGTACTTC. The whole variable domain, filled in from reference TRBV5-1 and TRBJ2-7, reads KAGVTQTPRYLIKTRGQQVTLSCSPISGHRSVSWYQQTPGQGLQFLFEYFSETQRNKGNFPGRFSGRQFSNSRSEMNVSTLELGDSALYLCASSMSSSYEQYFGPGTRLTVT.

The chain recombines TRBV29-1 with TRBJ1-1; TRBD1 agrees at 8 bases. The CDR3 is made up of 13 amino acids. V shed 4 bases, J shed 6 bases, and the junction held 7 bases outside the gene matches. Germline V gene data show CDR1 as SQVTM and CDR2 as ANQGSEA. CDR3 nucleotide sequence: TGCAGCGTTGCTGGCAGGGGGCGTCCTGAAGCTTTCTTT. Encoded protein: CSVAGRGRPEAFF.